The 32 T cell receptor beta chains below all came from one sample that was sequenced in a study of identical twins. Via MiXCR, TCRdb re-called the 5' RACE reads, giving one row per CDR3 protein. The sample records 150,000 or so distinct CDR3 sequences, around 3.5% being singletons. Material for sequencing was memory T cells sorted from blood. These receptors were collected from a man between 18 and 29 years old in good health.

The chain couples TRBV21-1 to TRBJ2-1; the tabulated D call, TRBD2, remains unverified against the DNA. TRBV21-1 is assigned pseudogene status. The CDR3 runs to 16 residues. The CDR3 nucleotides are TGTGCCAGCAGCATTACTAGCGGGAGCTCCTACAATGAGCAGTTCTTC. Amino acid sequence: CASSITSGSSYNEQFF.

This clonotype was seen many times. The chain recombines TRBV2 with TRBJ2-5; the match to TRBD1 covers 8 bases. The CDR3 is 14 residues long. Unmatched junction bases numbered 5, after V lost 5 bases and J lost 3 bases. Germline values: CDR1 SNHLY, CDR2 FYNNEI. This chain's CDR3 is CASSTGTGEETQYF. The CDR3 region has the DNA TGTGCCAGCAGTACCGGGACAGGAGAAGAGACCCAGTACTTC.

This clonotype was seen repeatedly, ten times or more. V gene TRBV27 combines with J gene TRBJ2-7, with D possibly being TRBD1 or TRBD2 (6 bases each). There are 16 residues in the CDR3. The germline CDR1 and CDR2 sequences are MNHEY and SMNVEV (reference sequence). V lost 3 bases to trimming and J lost 1 base, with 16 bases between them. CDR3: CASSFEVRRGSYEQYF. The CDR3 nucleotides are TGTGCCAGCAGTTTCGAAGTCCGGAGGGGGTCCTACGAGCAGTACTTC.

This clonotype was observed many times. The chain uses TRBV27 and TRBJ2-3, with TRBD1 matching over 8 bases. The V and J ends lost 6 bases and 2 bases, in that order; junction bases with no gene match: 4. The CDR3 runs to 14 residues. Germline CDR1 MNHEY, CDR2 SMNVEV (reference sequence). CDR3 amino acids: CASRLTGDTDTQYF. CDR3 in DNA: TGTGCCAGCAGGTTGACAGGGGACACAGATACGCAGTATTTT.

This clonotype was recorded a few times. The chain links TRBV3-1 to TRBJ2-7; 9 bases line up with TRBD2. CDR1 and CDR2 from the germline V gene are LGHDT and YNNKEL (reference sequence). This CDR3 comprises 15 residues. The trim removed 2 bases at V and 1 base at J, leaving 3 bases unmatched. The CDR3 nucleotides are TGTGCCAGCAGCCAACCGAGCGGGAGGTCCTACGAGCAGTACTTC. Its translation: CASSQPSGRSYEQYF.

This clonotype was counted at least ten times. This sequence joins TRBV7-8 and TRBJ2-1; D call uncertain. Germline V gives CDR1 SGHVS, CDR2 FQNEAQ. The V and J ends lost 2 bases and 7 bases respectively, with 21 bases between them. This CDR3 has 17 residues. The CDR3 loop is CASSLYGAPSLGNEQFF. In DNA, the CDR3 is TGTGCCAGCAGCTTATATGGTGCACCAAGTCTCGGTAATGAGCAGTTCTTC.

Ten or more counts support this clonotype. The chain recombines TRBV12-3 or TRBV12-4 with TRBJ2-7, with no clear D. CDR3 size: 11 residues. V gave up 2 bases and J gave up 6 bases, with 5 bases separating them. CDR3 in DNA: TGTGCCAGCAGTTTAAGTAGCGAGCAGTACTTC. Encoded protein: CASSLSSEQYF.

This clonotype was seen at least ten times. This chain uses TRBV27 with TRBJ1-5; D remains ambiguous. The V and J ends lost 0 bases and 4 bases respectively, with 4 bases between them. The CDR3 consists of 13 residues. Germline V gives CDR1 MNHEY, CDR2 SMNVEV (reference sequence). Written as DNA, the CDR3 is TGTGCCAGCAGTTTATCGATAAATCAGCCCCAGCATTTT. Residues: CASSLSINQPQHF.

This clonotype was recorded at least ten times. The chain has TRBV2 and TRBJ2-1; a possible D gene is TRBD2 (5 bases). Germline CDR1 and CDR2: SNHLY and FYNNEI. The V end lost 3 bases, the J end lost 12 bases, and 9 bases lay between the germline ends. The CDR3 is made up of 11 amino acids. The CDR3 bases are TGTGCCAGCAGTGATGCGGGTCGGCAGTTCTTC. It translates to CASSDAGRQFF.

This clonotype occurred a few times. This chain connects TRBV6-2 or TRBV6-3 to TRBJ2-7; D possibly corresponds to TRBD2 (5 bases). CDR3 length: 14 amino acids. Germline lookup yields CDR1 MNHEY and CDR2 SVGEGT. The V end lost 6 bases, the J end lost 0 bases, and 12 bases lay between the germline ends. CDR3 DNA: TGTGCCAGCAGCCTCCCCGGGAACTCCTACGAGCAGTACTTC. Its translation: CASSLPGNSYEQYF.

This sequence joins TRBV7-3 and TRBJ2-7; D remains unclear. V was trimmed by 5 bases and J by 6 bases, leaving 14 bases between them. The CDR3 covers 13 residues. Per germline, CDR1 SGHTA and CDR2 FQGTGA. The CDR3 coding sequence is TGTGCCAGCAGCCCCAGTTCTCGAAGCGAGCAGTACTTC. Translated: CASSPSSRSEQYF.

This clonotype was seen many times. The chain has TRBV9 and TRBJ2-2; D remains unclear. V was pared by 0 bases and J by 1 base, with 7 bases between. Germline V gene data show CDR1 as SGDLS and CDR2 as YYNGEE. CDR3 length equals 15 residues. CDR3 sequence (DNA): TGTGCCAGCAGCGTAGCGAACGGGAACACCGGGGAGCTGTTTTTT. Its protein product is CASSVANGNTGELFF.

This clonotype was seen ten or more times. This sequence joins TRBV6-1 and TRBJ2-7; tentatively, D is TRBD2 (6 bases). Trimming shortened V by 5 bases and J by 4 bases, and 12 bases separated the two germline ends. The length of the CDR3 is 13 residues. The germline V gene has CDR1 MNHNS and CDR2 SASEGT. The CDR3 DNA follows: TGTGCCAGCAGTCGGGGACGGGAGTACGAGCAGTACTTC. Amino acids: CASSRGREYEQYF.

This clonotype has at least ten counts. The rearrangement links TRBV10-3 to TRBJ2-1; 10 nucleotides agree with TRBD1. V shed 4 bases, J shed 1 base, and the junction held 4 bases outside the gene matches. CDR3 length: 16 residues. The germline gives CDR1 ENHRY, CDR2 SYGVKD. CDR3 nucleotide sequence: TGTGCCATCAGTGGTGTGGGACAGGGGTCCTACAATGAGCAGTTCTTC. Its protein is CAISGVGQGSYNEQFF.

The rearrangement links TRBV7-9 to TRBJ2-5; D might be TRBD2 (5 bases). CDR3 length: 13 amino acids. Germline lookup yields CDR1 SEHNR and CDR2 FQNEAQ (reference sequence). Trimming stripped 6 bases from V and 1 base from J, with 9 bases between. The CDR3 loop is CASRLGFQETQYF. CDR3 bases: TGTGCCAGCAGACTAGGGTTCCAAGAGACCCAGTACTTC.

In its sample, this clonotype was seen many times. V and J are TRBV28 and TRBJ2-6; no definite D call. CDR1 and CDR2 (germline): MDHEN, SYDVKM. This CDR3 spans 17 amino acids. Trimming shortened V by 2 bases and J by 2 bases, and 13 bases separated the two germline ends. CDR3 bases: TGTGCCAGCAGTTTAATTTCGCTCGCCCCTGGGGCCAACGTCCTGACTTTC. This encodes CASSLISLAPGANVLTF. The full variable domain, with the rest looked up from reference TRBV28 and TRBJ2-6, is DVKVTQSSRYLVKRTGEKVFLECVQDMDHENMFWYRQDPGLGLRLIYFSYDVKMKEKGDIPEGYSVSREKKERFSLILESASTNQTSMYLCASSLISLAPGANVLTFGAGSRLTVL.

The table lists this clonotype with a count of one. This clone may be a read error of a much larger clone one base away. Here the CDR3 omits its conserved ending phenylalanine or tryptophan, so a read error is the likely source. V gene TRBV5-4 combines with J gene TRBJ2-1, with 9 bases identical to TRBD1. This CDR3 has 16 amino acids. Germline CDR1 and CDR2: SGHNT and YYREEE (reference sequence). Trimming took 4 bases from V and 2 from J; bases not matched to a gene: 7. CDR3 in DNA: TGTGCCAGCAGCCCCCAGGGACAGGGAACCTACAATGAGCAGTTCCTC. Translated, it gives CASSPQGQGTYNEQFL.

This clonotype has a count of ten or more. The chain employs TRBV4-3 and TRBJ1-6; 8 bases fit TRBD1. Losses at the gene ends were 0 bases for V and 6 bases for J; bases not matched to a gene: 10. CDR1 is LGHNA and CDR2 is YSLEER in the germline V gene. CDR3 length: 18 residues. The CDR3 region is CASSQDHPRTGSNSPLHF. The CDR3, as DNA: TGCGCCAGCAGCCAAGACCATCCCCGGACAGGGAGTAATTCACCCCTCCACTTT.

This clonotype was recorded at least ten times. The chain employs TRBV6-1 and TRBJ1-5; D possibly corresponds to TRBD1 (5 bases). Germline CDR1 and CDR2: MNHNS and SASEGT. V was trimmed by 6 bases and J by 1 base, leaving 16 bases between them. This CDR3 has 16 amino acids. The CDR3 protein is CASRPNAQGSNQPQHF. In nucleotides, the CDR3 is TGTGCCAGCAGACCCAACGCCCAGGGAAGCAATCAGCCCCAGCATTTT.

The table lists this clonotype with many counts. The gene calls are TRBV7-8 and TRBJ1-5; D perhaps matches TRBD1 (5 bases). This CDR3 is built from 16 residues. V lost 5 bases to trimming and J lost 10 bases, with 24 bases between them. Germline V gene lookup returns CDR1 SGHVS and CDR2 FQNEAQ. Here the CDR3 reads CASSVLGTREVRPQHF. As DNA, the CDR3 is TGTGCCAGCAGCGTCCTAGGGACCCGCGAAGTGCGTCCCCAGCATTTT.

This clonotype showed up many times. The chain is built from TRBV5-1 and TRBJ2-7; possibly TRBD1 or TRBD2 for D (7 bases each). V gave up 4 bases and J gave up 6 bases, with 20 bases separating them. This CDR3 has 15 residues. Germline CDR1 is SGHRS and CDR2 is YFSETQ. As DNA, the CDR3 is TGCGCCAGCAGCGGGGCCAGGGGGGGGGTCCCCGAGCAGTACTTC. Translated, it gives CASSGARGGVPEQYF. Complete variable domain (other parts from reference TRBV5-1 and TRBJ2-7): KAGVTQTPRYLIKTRGQQVTLSCSPISGHRSVSWYQQTPGQGLQFLFEYFSETQRNKGNFPGRFSGRQFSNSRSEMNVSTLELGDSALYLCASSGARGGVPEQYFGPGTRLTVT.

Only a few counts were recorded for this clonotype. V gene TRBV30 combines with J gene TRBJ1-1; 10 bases match TRBD1. The V gene's germline CDR1 is GTSNPN and CDR2 SVGIG (reference sequence). This CDR3 has 12 amino acids. J lost 8 bases, V lost 5 bases, and 5 bases had no gene match. The chain's CDR3 is CAWDRGQGEAFF. The DNA of the CDR3 is TGTGCCTGGGACAGGGGGCAAGGAGAAGCTTTCTTT.

This clonotype has ten or more counts. The V call is TRBV6-1, the J call TRBJ1-5; D uncertain. V lost 7 bases, J lost 4 bases, and 8 bases lay in between. Looked up from germline, CDR1 is MNHNS and CDR2 is SASEGT. The CDR3 runs 12 residues. The CDR3 spells CASTGQNQPQHF. The DNA for the CDR3 is TGTGCCAGCACCGGGCAGAATCAGCCCCAGCATTTT.

This clonotype was observed at least ten times. The chain is built from TRBV5-1 and TRBJ2-3, with D possibly TRBD1 on 6 matching bases. The ends were cut back, 0 bases at V and 1 base at J, with 9 bases in the middle. The V gene's germline CDR1 is SGHRS and CDR2 YFSETQ. The CDR3 totals 15 residues. Here the CDR3 reads CASSLVGAGTDTQYF. Written as DNA, the CDR3 is TGCGCCAGCAGCTTGGTGGGGGCTGGCACAGATACGCAGTATTTT.

This clonotype was observed at least ten times. The rearrangement uses TRBV29-1 and TRBJ2-5; D perhaps matches TRBD2 (6 bases). Trimming removed 8 bases at V and 5 bases at J, with 24 bases between. There are 15 residues in the CDR3. Germline loops: CDR1 SQVTM, CDR2 ANQGSEA. CDR3 sequence (DNA): TGCAGCCTACGAATTGGGGGGAGTAGCTTGGAGACCCAGTACTTC. Translated, it gives CSLRIGGSSLETQYF.

This clonotype was counted at least ten times. V and J are TRBV25-1 and TRBJ2-7; D is undetermined. Germline V gene sequence: CDR1 MGHDK, CDR2 SYGVNS. CDR3 length: 11 residues. With 4 bases removed from V and 4 bases from J, the gap between germline ends came to 5 bases. The CDR3 DNA reads as TGTGCCAGCAGTGCACCTTACGAGCAGTACTTC. Amino acids: CASSAPYEQYF.

There are many counts of this clonotype. This CDR3 reads CASSDSSAGGDTQYF. The CDR3 DNA is TGTGCCAGCAGTGACTCGTCAGCGGGCGGGGATACGCAGTATTTT. The chain joins TRBV6-4 to TRBJ2-3, with D perhaps TRBD2 (6 bases). Germline V gene lookup returns CDR1 MRHNA and CDR2 SNTAGT. V lost 0 bases, J lost 6 bases, and 13 bases lay in between. This CDR3 is built from 15 residues.

This clonotype was detected ten times or more. This sequence joins TRBV12-3 or TRBV12-4 and TRBJ1-5; TRBD1 matches at 7 bases. Trimming removed 8 bases from V and 9 bases from J; junction bases left unmatched: 7. The CDR3 is made up of 12 amino acids. The CDR3 sequence: CASREGAGPQHF. CDR3 sequence (DNA): TGTGCCAGCCGAGAGGGGGCCGGGCCCCAGCATTTT.

This clonotype was found many times. The gene calls are TRBV28 and TRBJ2-7; D unclear. The V gene's germline CDR1 is MDHEN and CDR2 SYDVKM. V was pared by 6 bases and J by 0 bases, with 9 bases between. This CDR3 has 13 amino acids. The CDR3 region is CASSMLGSYEQYF. CDR3 nucleotide sequence: TGTGCCAGCAGCATGCTCGGCTCCTACGAGCAGTACTTC.

This clonotype was counted ten times or more. This chain uses TRBV29-1 with TRBJ1-2; tentatively, D is TRBD1 (5 bases). Deletions cut 4 bases from V and 7 bases from J, with 16 bases between. This CDR3 is built from 13 residues. Per germline, CDR1 SQVTM and CDR2 ANQGSEA. CDR3 in amino acids: CSVAKTDGGGYTF. The CDR3 bases are TGCAGCGTTGCTAAGACCGACGGGGGTGGCTACACCTTC.

This clonotype was observed many times. The V gene is TRBV30, the J gene TRBJ2-5; perhaps TRBD2 as D (6 bases). This CDR3 comprises 14 residues. Trimming shortened V by 8 bases and J by 0 bases, and 16 bases separated the two germline ends. The germline V gene encodes CDR1 GTSNPN and CDR2 SVGIG (reference sequence). The CDR3 region is CAHDGGANQETQYF. The CDR3 DNA follows: TGTGCCCACGACGGGGGAGCGAACCAAGAGACCCAGTACTTC.

This clonotype was found many times. The chain combines TRBV20-1 with TRBJ2-3, with D hard to call. The V end was cut by 7 bases, the J end by 5 bases, with 25 bases between. CDR1 and CDR2 from the germline V gene are DFQATT and SNEGSKA (reference sequence). The CDR3 is 16 amino acids. The CDR3 DNA is TGCAGTGGCCTTCAAGCAGAGTACTCGTGGGGAGATACGCAGTATTTT. Amino acid sequence: CSGLQAEYSWGDTQYF.